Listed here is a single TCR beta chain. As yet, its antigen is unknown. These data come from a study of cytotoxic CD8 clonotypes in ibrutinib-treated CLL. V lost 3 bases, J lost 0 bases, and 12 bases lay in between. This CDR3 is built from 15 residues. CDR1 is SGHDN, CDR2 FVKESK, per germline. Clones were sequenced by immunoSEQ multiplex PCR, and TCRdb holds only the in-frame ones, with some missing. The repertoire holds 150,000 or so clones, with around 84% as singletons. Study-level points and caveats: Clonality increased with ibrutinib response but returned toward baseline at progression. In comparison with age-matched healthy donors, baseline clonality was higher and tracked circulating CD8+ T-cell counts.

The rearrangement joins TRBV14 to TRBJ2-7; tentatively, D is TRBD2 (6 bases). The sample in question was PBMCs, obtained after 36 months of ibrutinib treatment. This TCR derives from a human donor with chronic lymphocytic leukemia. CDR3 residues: CASSHSGRSSYEQYF. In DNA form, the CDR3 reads TGTGCCAGCAGCCATAGCGGCCGGAGCTCCTACGAGCAGTACTTC.